This TCR beta chain is from a study of TIL therapy for anti-PD-1-resistant metastatic lung cancer. Whole-study findings and limits: Many TIL product clones were absent from baseline tumor, suggesting clonal contraction.

The libraries were made with immunoSEQ v3. The table came from immunoSEQ multiplex PCR; TCRdb's copy has only in-frame clones and leaves some out. The top ten clones hold approximately 11% of a sample with some 90,000 clones, under 70% of them seen once. Specified time point: pre-treatment sample, taken before nivolumab and TIL therapy. Pleural nodules or supraclavicular lymph nodes made up most of the excised metastases sampled. Enrollment ran from October 2017 to early 2020. About this clone: The antigen is unknown.

V shed 5 bases and J 8 bases; nucleotides not matched to a gene: 7. The CDR3 sequence is 14 residues long. CDR1 is SGHAT, CDR2 FQNNGV, per germline. The sequence derives from a person between 25 and 79 years old with non-small cell lung cancer. The V gene is TRBV11-2, the J gene TRBJ2-1; 9 positions agree with TRBD1. The source was tumor tissue, collected at baseline. CDR3 region: CASSQGQGIYEQFF. In nucleotides, the CDR3 is TGTGCCAGCAGCCAGGGACAGGGTATTTATGAGCAGTTCTTC.